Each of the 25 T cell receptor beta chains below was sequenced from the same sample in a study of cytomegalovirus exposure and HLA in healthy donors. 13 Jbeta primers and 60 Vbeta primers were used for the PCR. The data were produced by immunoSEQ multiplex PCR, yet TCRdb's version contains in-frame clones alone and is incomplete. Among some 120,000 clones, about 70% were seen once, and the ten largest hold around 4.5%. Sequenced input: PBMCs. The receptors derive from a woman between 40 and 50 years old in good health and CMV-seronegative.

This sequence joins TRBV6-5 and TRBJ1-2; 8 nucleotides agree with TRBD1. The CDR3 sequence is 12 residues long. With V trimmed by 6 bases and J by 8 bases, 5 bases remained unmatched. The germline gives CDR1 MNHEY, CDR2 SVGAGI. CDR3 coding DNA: TGTGCCAGCAGCTTTGACAGGGGCGGCTACACCTTC. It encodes CASSFDRGGYTF.

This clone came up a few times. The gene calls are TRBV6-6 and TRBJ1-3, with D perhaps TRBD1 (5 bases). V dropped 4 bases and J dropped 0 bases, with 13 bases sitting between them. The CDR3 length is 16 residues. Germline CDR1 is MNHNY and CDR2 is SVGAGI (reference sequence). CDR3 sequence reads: CASSLRTQSSGNTIYF. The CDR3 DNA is TGTGCCAGCAGTTTAAGGACACAGAGCTCTGGAAACACCATATATTTT.

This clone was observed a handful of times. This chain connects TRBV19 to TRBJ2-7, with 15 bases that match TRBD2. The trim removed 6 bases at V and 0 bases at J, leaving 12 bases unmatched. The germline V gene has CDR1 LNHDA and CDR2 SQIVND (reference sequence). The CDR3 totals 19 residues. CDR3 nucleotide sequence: TGTGCCAGTAGCGGTGCTCCGGGACTAGCGGGGGGTAGCTCCTACGAGCAGTACTTC. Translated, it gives CASSGAPGLAGGSSYEQYF. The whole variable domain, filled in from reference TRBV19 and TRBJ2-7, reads DGGITQSPKYLFRKEGQNVTLSCEQNLNHDAMYWYRQDPGQGLRLIYYSQIVNDFQKGDIAEGYSVSREKKESFPLTVTSAQKNPTAFYLCASSGAPGLAGGSSYEQYFGPGTRLTVT.

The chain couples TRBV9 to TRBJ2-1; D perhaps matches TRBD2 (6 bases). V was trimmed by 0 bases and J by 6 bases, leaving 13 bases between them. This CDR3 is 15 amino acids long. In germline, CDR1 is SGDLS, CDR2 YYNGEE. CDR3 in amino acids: CASSVVGGVGNEQFF. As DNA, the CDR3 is TGTGCCAGCAGCGTAGTCGGCGGGGTCGGCAATGAGCAGTTCTTC.

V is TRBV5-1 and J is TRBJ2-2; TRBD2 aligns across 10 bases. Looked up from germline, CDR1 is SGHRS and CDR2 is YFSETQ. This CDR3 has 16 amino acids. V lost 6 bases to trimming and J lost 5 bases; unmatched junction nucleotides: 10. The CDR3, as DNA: TGCGCCAGCAATCAGCGGGGGGGCCAGGGAACCGGGGAGCTGTTTTTT. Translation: CASNQRGGQGTGELFF.

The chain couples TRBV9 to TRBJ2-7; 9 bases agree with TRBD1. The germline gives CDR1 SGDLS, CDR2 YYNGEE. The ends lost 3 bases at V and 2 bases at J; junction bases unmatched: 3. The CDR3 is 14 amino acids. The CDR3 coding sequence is TGTGCCAGCAGCGGGGGACAGGGCCCCTACGAGCAGTACTTC. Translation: CASSGGQGPYEQYF.

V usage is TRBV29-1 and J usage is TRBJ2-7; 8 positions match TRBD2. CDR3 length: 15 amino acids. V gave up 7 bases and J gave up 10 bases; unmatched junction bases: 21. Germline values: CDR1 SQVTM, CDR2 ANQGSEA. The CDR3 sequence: CSAGGALGPSWEQYF. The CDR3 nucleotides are TGCAGCGCCGGGGGGGCCTTGGGACCGAGCTGGGAACAGTACTTC.

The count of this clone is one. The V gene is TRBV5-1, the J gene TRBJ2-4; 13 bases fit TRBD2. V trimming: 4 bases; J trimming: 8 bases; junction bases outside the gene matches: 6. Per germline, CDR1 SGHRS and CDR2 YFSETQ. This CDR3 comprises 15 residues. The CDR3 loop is CASSLTSGRGDIQYF. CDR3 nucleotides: TGCGCCAGCAGCCTTACTAGCGGGAGGGGGGACATTCAGTACTTC.

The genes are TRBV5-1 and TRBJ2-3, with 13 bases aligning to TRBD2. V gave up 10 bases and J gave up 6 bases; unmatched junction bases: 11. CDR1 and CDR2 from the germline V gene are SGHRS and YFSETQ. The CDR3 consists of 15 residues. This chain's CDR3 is CAAGLAGWPRDTQYF. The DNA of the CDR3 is TGCGCCGCGGGACTAGCGGGGTGGCCGAGGGATACGCAGTATTTT.

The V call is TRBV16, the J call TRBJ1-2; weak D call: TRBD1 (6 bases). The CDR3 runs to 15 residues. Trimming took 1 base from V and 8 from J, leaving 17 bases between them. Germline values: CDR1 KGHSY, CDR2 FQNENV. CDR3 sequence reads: CASSQLGKQGSGYTF. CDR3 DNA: TGTGCCAGCAGCCAATTAGGGAAACAGGGCTCCGGCTACACCTTC.

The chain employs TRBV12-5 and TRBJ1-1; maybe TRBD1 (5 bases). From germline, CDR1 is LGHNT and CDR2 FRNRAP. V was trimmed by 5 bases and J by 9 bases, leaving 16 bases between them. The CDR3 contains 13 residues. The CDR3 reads CASGRAAGTKAFF. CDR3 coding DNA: TGTGCTAGTGGTCGGGCGGCCGGGACTAAAGCTTTCTTT. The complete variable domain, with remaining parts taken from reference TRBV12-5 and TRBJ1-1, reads DARVTQTPRHKVTEMGQEVTMRCQPILGHNTVFWYRQTMMQGLELLAYFRNRAPLDDSGMPKDRFSAEMPDATLATLKIQPSEPRDSAVYFCASGRAAGTKAFFGQGTRLTVV.

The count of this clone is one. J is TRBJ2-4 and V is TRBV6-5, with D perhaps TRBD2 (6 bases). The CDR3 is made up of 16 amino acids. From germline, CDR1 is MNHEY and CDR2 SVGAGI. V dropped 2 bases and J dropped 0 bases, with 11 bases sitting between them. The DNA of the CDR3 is TGTGCCAGCAGTTACGGCCCGGGGGTAGCCAAAAACATTCAGTACTTC. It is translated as CASSYGPGVAKNIQYF.

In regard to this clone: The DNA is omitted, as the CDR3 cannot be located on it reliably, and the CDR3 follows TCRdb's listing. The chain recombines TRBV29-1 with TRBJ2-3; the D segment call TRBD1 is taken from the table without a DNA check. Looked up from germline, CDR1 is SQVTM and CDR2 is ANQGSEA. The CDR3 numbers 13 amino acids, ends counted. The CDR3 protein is CSVFWQGRDTQYF.

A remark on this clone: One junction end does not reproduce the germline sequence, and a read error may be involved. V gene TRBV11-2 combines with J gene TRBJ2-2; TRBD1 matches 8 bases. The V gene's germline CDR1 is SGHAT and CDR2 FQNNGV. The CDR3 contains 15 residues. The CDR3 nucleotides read TGTGCCAGCAGACTCGGGACAGGTGACACCAGGGAGCTGTTTTTT. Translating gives CASRLGTGDTRELFF.

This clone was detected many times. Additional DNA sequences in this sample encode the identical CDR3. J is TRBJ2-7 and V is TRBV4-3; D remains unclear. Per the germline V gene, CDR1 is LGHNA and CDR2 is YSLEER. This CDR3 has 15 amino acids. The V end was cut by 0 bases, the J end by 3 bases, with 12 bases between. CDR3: CASSQDRGRHYEQYF. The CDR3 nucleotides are TGCGCCAGCAGCCAAGATCGCGGCCGGCACTACGAGCAGTACTTC.

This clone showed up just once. CDR3 in amino acids: CASKNPQGYEQYF. In nucleotides, the CDR3 is TGTGCCAGCAAAAACCCACAGGGATACGAGCAGTACTTC. V gene TRBV28 combines with J gene TRBJ2-7; possible D gene TRBD1, 6 bases. From germline, CDR1 is MDHEN and CDR2 SYDVKM. Between the trimmed V and J ends, which lost 7 bases and 4 bases, there was a span of 14 bases. This CDR3 contains 13 residues.

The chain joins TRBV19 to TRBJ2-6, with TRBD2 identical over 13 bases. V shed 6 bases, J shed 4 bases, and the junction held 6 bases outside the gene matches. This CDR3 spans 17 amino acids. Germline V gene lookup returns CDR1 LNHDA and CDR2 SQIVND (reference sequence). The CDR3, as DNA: TGTGCCAGTAGGGGACTAGCGGGATCTTACGGGGCCAACGTCCTGACTTTC. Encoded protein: CASRGLAGSYGANVLTF.

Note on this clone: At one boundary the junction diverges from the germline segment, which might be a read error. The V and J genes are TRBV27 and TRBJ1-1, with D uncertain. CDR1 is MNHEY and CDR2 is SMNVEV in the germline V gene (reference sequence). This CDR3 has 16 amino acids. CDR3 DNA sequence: TGTGCCAGCAGTTCCTTTAGATCCCTCTTGAACGCTGAAGCTTTCTTT. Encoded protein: CASSSFRSLLNAEAFF.

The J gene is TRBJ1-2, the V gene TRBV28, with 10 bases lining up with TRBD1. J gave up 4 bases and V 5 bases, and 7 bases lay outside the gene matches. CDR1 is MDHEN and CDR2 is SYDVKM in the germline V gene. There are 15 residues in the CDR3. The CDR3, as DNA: TGTGCCAGCAGTCCACCGGGACAGGGGTCCTATGGCTACACCTTC. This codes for CASSPPGQGSYGYTF.

The CDR3 sequence: CASGRGMNTEAFF. DNA of the CDR3: TGTGCCAGCGGGCGGGGGATGAACACTGAAGCTTTCTTT. This chain joins TRBV2 and TRBJ1-1, with D possibly TRBD1 on 5 matching bases. CDR3 length: 13 residues. Germline V gene data show CDR1 as SNHLY and CDR2 as FYNNEI. V gave up 8 bases and J gave up 0 bases, with 10 bases separating them.

CDR3 sequence (DNA): TGTGCCAGCAGTTTTGAGGGGGCTTCCTACGAGCAGTACTTC. This codes for CASSFEGASYEQYF. The chain recombines TRBV28 with TRBJ2-7, with 7 bases aligning to TRBD1. With 3 bases clipped from V and 1 base from J, the junction kept 3 bases outside the gene matches. The germline CDR1 and CDR2 sequences are MDHEN and SYDVKM. This CDR3 has 14 amino acids.

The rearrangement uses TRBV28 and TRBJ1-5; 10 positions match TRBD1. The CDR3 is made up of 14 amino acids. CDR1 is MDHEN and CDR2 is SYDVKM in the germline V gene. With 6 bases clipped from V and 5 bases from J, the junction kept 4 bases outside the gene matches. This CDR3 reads CASSPGQGDQPQHF. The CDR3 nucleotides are TGTGCCAGCAGCCCTGGACAGGGGGATCAGCCCCAGCATTTT.

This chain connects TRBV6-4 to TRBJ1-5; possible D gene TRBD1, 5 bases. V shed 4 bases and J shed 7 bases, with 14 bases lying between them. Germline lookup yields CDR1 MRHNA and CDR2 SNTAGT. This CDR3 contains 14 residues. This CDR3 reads CASSGSTVRQPQHF. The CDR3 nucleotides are TGTGCCAGCAGTGGTTCGACAGTCCGGCAGCCCCAGCATTTT.

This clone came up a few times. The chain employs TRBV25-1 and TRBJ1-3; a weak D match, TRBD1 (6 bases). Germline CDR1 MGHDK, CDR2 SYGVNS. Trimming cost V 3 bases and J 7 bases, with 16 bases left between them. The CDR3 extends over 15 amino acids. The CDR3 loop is CASSDRTGRGNTIYF. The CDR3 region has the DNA TGTGCCAGCAGTGATCGAACAGGGCGCGGGAACACCATATATTTT. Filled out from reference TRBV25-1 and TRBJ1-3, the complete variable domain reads EADIYQTPRYLVIGTGKKITLECSQTMGHDKMYWYQQDPGMELHLIHYSYGVNSTEKGDLSSESTVSRIRTEHFPLTLESARPSHTSQYLCASSDRTGRGNTIYFGEGSWLTVV.

Here the CDR3 reads CASSQDILAGSEQFF. Here the CDR3 DNA reads TGTGCCAGCAGCCAAGATATACTAGCGGGAAGCGAGCAGTTCTTC. The chain has TRBV4-2 and TRBJ2-1; TRBD2 aligns across 10 bases. Trimming took 0 bases from V and 10 from J; bases not matched to a gene: 6. The CDR3 covers 15 residues. Germline V gives CDR1 LGHNA, CDR2 YNFKEQ.